The rows below give T cell receptor beta chains drawn from one sample of a study of T cell responses to AZD1222 COVID-19 vaccine. Profiled with immunoSEQ multiplex PCR; TCRdb holds only in-frame clones, not every one. The sample includes around 120,000 clones, more than 85% seen only once; the top ten take roughly 6.9%. The source was peripheral blood, collected 28 days after the second AZD1222 dose. These TCRs come from an adult who received the AZD1222 COVID-19 vaccine. Each CDR3 is given with its conserved first and last residue. Some rows mark clone size as missing; the rest say once, few, many or name a class of expanded clone.

TRBV19,NA,TRBJ1-5,CASSIDLRTGEGQPQHF
TRBV7-9,NA,TRBJ2-3,CASSLSQGMIKNADTQYF
TRBV30,NA,TRBJ2-7,CAWSLDTYYEQYF
TRBV3-1/TRBV3-2,NA,TRBJ1-6,CASSQLNSPLHF
TRBV11-3,NA,TRBJ2-7,CASSRRGTGVSYEQYF
TRBV6-5,NA,TRBJ2-2,CASGTNTGELFF
TRBV7-2,NA,TRBJ2-7,CASSRGGGSYEQYF
TRBV9,NA,TRBJ2-7,CASSPRTGGGHEQYF
TRBV27,NA,TRBJ2-7,CASSVGVGPYEQYF
TRBV20-1,NA,TRBJ2-1,CSASHNQLNEQFF
TRBV28,NA,TRBJ1-2,CASSSALLHYGYTF
TRBV10-3,NA,TRBJ1-2,CAISELATGEGYTF
TRBV4-1,NA,TRBJ1-2,CASSQLRFWNGYTF
TRBV7-2,NA,TRBJ1-2,CASSPQQGRDYGYTF
TRBV19,NA,TRBJ2-4,CASSSSGPKNIQYF
TRBV6-5,once,TRBJ1-5,CASSRGPGPNQPQHF
TRBV28,NA,TRBJ1-1,CASSRRQNTEAFF
TRBV4-1,NA,TRBJ1-2,CASSQDFGGHYGYTF
TRBV24-1,NA,TRBJ2-2,CATSDRGGTGELFF
TRBV6-5,NA,TRBJ2-7,CASSRQTSYEQYF
TRBV5-6,NA,TRBJ2-7,CASSLKMLREQYF
TRBV7-2,NA,TRBJ2-5,CASSLAGAETQYF
TRBV5-4,NA,TRBJ1-4,CASSRGAQQGEKLFF
TRBV7-9,NA,TRBJ2-1,CASSHTSVEQFF
TRBV21-1,NA,TRBJ2-2,CASSKGGVGDKYTGELFF
TRBV7-9,once,TRBJ1-6,CASSFAQDRTNSPLHF
TRBV30,NA,TRBJ2-7,CAWSVVPSLYEQYF
TRBV7-7,NA,TRBJ2-5,CASSPGTSGGALETQYF
TRBV10-3,NA,TRBJ2-7,CAISGRQGSSYEQYF
TRBV7-3,few,TRBJ1-1,CASSLRQGGSSEAFF
TRBV11-3,NA,TRBJ2-1,CASSLEDGLDEQFF
TRBV5-1,NA,TRBJ2-2,CASSFRPGRNGELFF
TRBV27,NA,TRBJ2-2,CASSFFRTSGSITGELFF
TRBV12-3/TRBV12-4,NA,TRBJ2-7,CASRLAGKYEQYF